This is a list of T cell receptor beta chains from one sample in a study of cytomegalovirus exposure and HLA in healthy donors. Measured with immunoSEQ multiplex PCR; TCRdb has only the in-frame clones, and not every one. The sample gives 82,000 or so clones, roughly 96% of which show up once; more than 0.65% is in the top ten. Material: PBMCs. These receptors were taken from a woman aged 18-29 years in good health and CMV-seronegative. CDR3s include the opening cysteine and the closing phenylalanine or tryptophan. A D gene is named only where the DNA matches it firmly. The size entry is marked missing in some rows and otherwise reads once, few, many or a size class.

V: TRBV10-2
J: TRBJ2-1
D: TRBD1
size: -
CDR3: CASNPDRAYNEQFF
DNA: TGCGCCAGCAACCCCGACAGGGCTTACAATGAGCAGTTCTTC

V: TRBV10-2
J: TRBJ2-7
D: TRBD1
size: -
CDR3: CASNLGTGIDEQYF
DNA: TGCGCCAGCAATCTCGGGACAGGGATTGACGAGCAGTACTTC

V: TRBV19
J: TRBJ1-5
D: -
size: -
CDR3: CAGGAFGNQPQHF
DNA: TGTGCCGGAGGGGCGTTTGGCAATCAGCCCCAGCATTTT

V: TRBV5-1
J: TRBJ2-7
D: -
size: -
CDR3: CASSSRGGSSYEQYF
DNA: TGCGCCAGCAGCTCCCGTGGTGGGAGCTCCTACGAGCAGTACTTC

V: TRBV6-1
J: TRBJ2-3
D: TRBD2
size: -
CDR3: CASTNPGGDTQYF
DNA: TGTGCCAGCACCAACCCGGGAGGGGATACGCAGTATTTT

V: TRBV28
J: TRBJ1-2
D: TRBD1
size: -
CDR3: CASSYGGAGGDYGYTF
DNA: TGTGCCAGCAGTTACGGGGGGGCAGGGGGAGACTATGGCTACACCTTC

V: TRBV14
J: TRBJ2-7
D: -
size: -
CDR3: CASSQGPGVTYEQYF
DNA: TGTGCCAGCAGCCAAGGGCCAGGGGTTACCTACGAGCAGTACTTC

V: TRBV4-1
J: TRBJ2-1
D: TRBD2
size: -
CDR3: CASSQGGLAGGLYNEQFF
DNA: TGCGCCAGCAGCCAGGGAGGACTAGCGGGGGGACTATACAATGAGCAGTTCTTC

V: TRBV6-6
J: TRBJ1-2
D: TRBD1
size: -
CDR3: CASSYPVHRDSDGYTF
DNA: TGTGCCAGCAGTTACCCCGTCCACCGGGACAGCGATGGCTACACCTTC

V: TRBV7-6
J: TRBJ1-3
D: TRBD1
size: -
CDR3: CASRDTGAPGNTIYF
DNA: TGTGCCAGCAGGGATACAGGGGCCCCTGGAAACACCATATATTTT

V: TRBV5-4
J: TRBJ2-7
D: -
size: -
CDR3: CASSLLQGDYEQYF
DNA: TGTGCCAGCAGCTTGTTACAGGGAGACTACGAGCAGTACTTC

V: TRBV28
J: TRBJ2-5
D: TRBD2
size: once
CDR3: CASSPLRTSGSQETQYF
DNA: TGTGCCAGCAGTCCTCTGAGGACTAGCGGGAGCCAAGAGACCCAGTACTTC

V: TRBV4-3
J: TRBJ1-2
D: -
size: -
CDR3: CASSQDITRGDGYTF
DNA: TGCGCCAGCAGCCAAGATATAACCCGGGGGGATGGCTACACCTTC

V: TRBV5-1
J: TRBJ1-1
D: -
size: -
CDR3: CASSWGRRNTEAFF
DNA: TGCGCCAGCAGCTGGGGGCGAAGGAACACTGAAGCTTTCTTT

V: TRBV9
J: TRBJ2-3
D: TRBD2
size: -
CDR3: CASSVTGGAITDTQYF
DNA: TGTGCCAGCAGCGTAACGGGGGGTGCCATAACAGATACGCAGTATTTT

V: TRBV6-5
J: TRBJ2-5
D: TRBD2
size: -
CDR3: CASNGAGVGETQYF
DNA: TGTGCCAGCAATGGAGCGGGAGTGGGGGAGACCCAGTACTTC

V: TRBV5-4
J: TRBJ1-1
D: TRBD1
size: once
CDR3: CASSQGQGRGEAFF
DNA: TGTGCCAGCAGCCAGGGACAGGGAAGAGGTGAAGCTTTCTTT

V: TRBV28
J: TRBJ2-1
D: TRBD2
size: -
CDR3: CASGSGSHNEQFF
DNA: TGTGCCAGCGGGAGCGGGAGTCACAATGAGCAGTTCTTC

V: TRBV9
J: TRBJ1-6
D: TRBD1
size: -
CDR3: CASSATTRTGGNSPLHF
DNA: TGTGCCAGCAGCGCGACCACCAGGACAGGCGGTAATTCACCCCTCCACTTT

V: TRBV29-1
J: TRBJ1-1
D: -
size: -
CDR3: CSATIPPRDTEAFF
DNA: TGCAGCGCCACAATACCCCCGCGGGACACTGAAGCTTTCTTT

V: TRBV5-4
J: TRBJ1-4
D: TRBD1
size: -
CDR3: CASSSQRGKTGEKLFF
DNA: TGTGCCAGCAGCTCTCAACGGGGAAAGACAGGGGAAAAACTGTTTTTT

V: TRBV4-3
J: TRBJ1-1
D: -
size: -
CDR3: CASSQVIQGHLNTEAFF
DNA: TGCGCCAGCAGCCAAGTAATCCAGGGACACCTAAACACTGAAGCTTTCTTT

V: TRBV27
J: TRBJ1-3
D: TRBD1
size: -
CDR3: CASRLQGADGNTIYF
DNA: TGTGCCAGCAGGCTACAGGGGGCGGATGGAAACACCATATATTTT

V: TRBV5-1
J: TRBJ2-7
D: TRBD2
size: -
CDR3: CASSLDTGGYDEQYF
DNA: TGCGCCAGCAGCTTGGATACGGGGGGGTACGACGAGCAGTACTTC

V: TRBV30
J: TRBJ1-2
D: -
size: once
CDR3: CAWTRSATRRGYTF
DNA: TGTGCCTGGACTCGGTCCGCCACACGGAGAGGCTACACCTTC

V: TRBV18
J: TRBJ2-1
D: TRBD2
size: once
CDR3: CASSPPVASGRNEQFF
DNA: TGTGCCAGCTCACCACCGGTGGCTAGCGGGCGCAATGAGCAGTTCTTC

V: TRBV19
J: TRBJ2-4
D: TRBD2
size: -
CDR3: CASSLTSAPNIQYF
DNA: TGTGCCAGTAGTCTCACTAGCGCCCCAAACATTCAGTACTTC

V: TRBV19
J: TRBJ2-1
D: TRBD1
size: once
CDR3: CASRDYRGSYNEQFF
DNA: TGTGCCAGTAGAGATTACAGGGGTTCCTACAATGAGCAGTTCTTC

V: TRBV7-9
J: TRBJ1-4
D: -
size: -
CDR3: CASRTWANEKLFF
DNA: TGTGCCAGCAGGACTTGGGCTAATGAAAAACTGTTTTTT